The rows below give T cell receptor beta chains drawn from one sample of a study of beta chain features in type 1 diabetes. Assay used: immunoSEQ multiplex PCR; TCRdb lists only in-frame clones, some missing. The sample holds about 900,000 clones; 15% to 20% are singletons and the top ten take about 0.025%. The sample comprised naive CD4+ T cells from blood. Receptor source: a woman between 18 and 29 years old in good health. The CDR3 runs from the conserved cysteine through the conserved F or W. Fields, in order: J gene, clone size, D gene, V gene, CDR3 DNA, CDR3 protein. The D gene is left open where the match is weak. Size values are once, few and many counts, or a class for expanded clones, and some rows have none.

TRBJ2-5	NA	TRBD2	TRBV4-1	TGCGCCAGCAGCCAAGGTGTTAGCGGGAATCGAGAGACCCAGTACTTC	CASSQGVSGNRETQYF
TRBJ2-1	few	NA	TRBV28	TGTGCCAGCAGACCCACTGGGGGCTCCCCCTACAATGAGCAGTTCTTC	CASRPTGGSPYNEQFF
TRBJ2-3	NA	NA	TRBV27	TGTGCCAGCAGTTACCGGGATAGCACAGATACGCAGTATTTT	CASSYRDSTDTQYF
TRBJ2-3	NA	NA	TRBV15	TGTGCCACCAGCAGAGTTATGCCAGATACGCAGTATTTT	CATSRVMPDTQYF
TRBJ1-2	few	NA	TRBV9	TGTGCCAGCAGCAGGAAAGACGGTGTAGCTAACTATGGCTACACCTTC	CASSRKDGVANYGYTF
TRBJ1-1	NA	TRBD1	TRBV4-1	TGCGCCAGCAGCCAAGAAGGACAGGGGAACACTGAAGCTTTCTTT	CASSQEGQGNTEAFF
TRBJ1-5	NA	NA	TRBV27	TGTGCCAGCAGTTTATCAGGAGGGCGCAATCAGCCCCAGCATTTT	CASSLSGGRNQPQHF
TRBJ2-7	NA	TRBD2	TRBV7-2	TGTGCCAGCAGCTTAGAGGGCGGGAGGGAGTTACTGTACTTC	CASSLEGGRELLYF
TRBJ2-7	NA	TRBD1	TRBV6-6	TGTGCCAGCAGTTACGCAAGGGACAGGGTATCCTACGAGCAGTACTTC	CASSYARDRVSYEQYF
TRBJ2-7	NA	TRBD2	TRBV19	TGTGCCAGTAGTGGTCTAGCGGGAGCGGGTGAGCAGTACTTC	CASSGLAGAGEQYF